This T cell receptor (beta chain) was found in a study of regulatory T cells in long-lasting Graves disease. Study findings and constraints: Persistent disease samples used TRBV28, TRBJ1-2 and TRBJ2-5 preferentially.

Germline values: CDR1 LNHDA, CDR2 SQIVND (reference sequence). V was pared by 8 bases and J by 4 bases, with 17 bases between. This CDR3 region has 14 residues. Building the TCR beta libraries relied on iRepertoire HTBI primers, and CDR3 regions underwent Arm-PCR. MiXCR, applied by TCRdb to the multiplex PCR reads, yields one record per CDR3 protein. The data hold roughly 500,000 distinct CDR3 sequences, with less than 25% observed a single time. Time point of the sample: persistent/refractory GD, antithyroid drugs over 5 years with positive TRAb. RNA extracted from PBMCs served as the sequencing template. From an endocrinology department in Xi'an, China, came the patients. As for this clonotype: The antigen remains undetermined.

This sequence joins TRBV19 and TRBJ1-1; weak D call: TRBD1 (5 bases). The starting material was peripheral blood mononuclear cells (PBMCs), obtained when the disease was refractory, from a patient treated with antithyroid drugs. This TCR was recovered from a female donor with Graves disease. CDR3 in DNA: TGTGCCAGTCCCAACCCAGGGAAAGGCACTGAAGCTTTCTTT. Protein: CASPNPGKGTEAFF.